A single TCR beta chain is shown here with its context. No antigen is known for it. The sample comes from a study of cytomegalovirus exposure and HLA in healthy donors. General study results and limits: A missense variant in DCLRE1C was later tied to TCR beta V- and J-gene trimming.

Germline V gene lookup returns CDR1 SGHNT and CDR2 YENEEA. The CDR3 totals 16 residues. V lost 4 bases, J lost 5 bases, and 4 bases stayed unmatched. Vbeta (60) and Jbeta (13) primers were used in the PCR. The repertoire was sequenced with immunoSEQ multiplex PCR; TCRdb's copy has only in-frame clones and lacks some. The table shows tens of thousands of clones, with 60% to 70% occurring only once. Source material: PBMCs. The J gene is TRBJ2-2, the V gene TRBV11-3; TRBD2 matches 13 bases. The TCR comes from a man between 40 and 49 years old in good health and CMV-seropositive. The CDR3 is CASSSLAGGPTGELFF. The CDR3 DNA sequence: TGTGCCAGCAGCTCACTAGCGGGAGGGCCAACCGGGGAGCTGTTTTTT.